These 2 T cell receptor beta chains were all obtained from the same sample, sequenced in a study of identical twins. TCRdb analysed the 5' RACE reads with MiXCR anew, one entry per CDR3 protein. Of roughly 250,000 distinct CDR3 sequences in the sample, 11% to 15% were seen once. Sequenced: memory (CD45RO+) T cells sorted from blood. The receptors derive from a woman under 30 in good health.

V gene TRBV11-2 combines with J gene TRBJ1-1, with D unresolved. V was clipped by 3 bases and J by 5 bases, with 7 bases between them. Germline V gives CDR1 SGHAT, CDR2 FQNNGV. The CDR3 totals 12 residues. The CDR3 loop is CASSFGITEAFF. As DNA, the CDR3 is TGTGCCAGCAGCTTCGGGATTACTGAAGCTTTCTTT.

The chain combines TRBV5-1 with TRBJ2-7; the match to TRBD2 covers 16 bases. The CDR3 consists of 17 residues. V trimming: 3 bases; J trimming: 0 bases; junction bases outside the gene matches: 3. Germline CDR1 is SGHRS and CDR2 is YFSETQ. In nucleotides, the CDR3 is TGCGCCAGCAGCTCCGGGACTAGCGGGAGGGCCTCCTACGAGCAGTACTTC. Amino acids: CASSSGTSGRASYEQYF.